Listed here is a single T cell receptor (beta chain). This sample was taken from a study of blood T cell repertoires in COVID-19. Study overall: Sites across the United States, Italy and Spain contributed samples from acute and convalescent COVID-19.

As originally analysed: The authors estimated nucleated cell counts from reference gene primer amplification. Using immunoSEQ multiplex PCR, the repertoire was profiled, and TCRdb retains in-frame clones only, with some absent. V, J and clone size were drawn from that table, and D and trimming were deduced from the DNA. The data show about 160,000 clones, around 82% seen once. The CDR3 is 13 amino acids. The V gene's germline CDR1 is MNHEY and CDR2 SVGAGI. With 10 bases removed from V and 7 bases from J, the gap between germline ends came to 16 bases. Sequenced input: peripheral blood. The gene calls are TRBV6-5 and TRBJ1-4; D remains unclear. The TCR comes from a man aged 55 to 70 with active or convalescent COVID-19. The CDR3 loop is CATEDPEGEKLFF. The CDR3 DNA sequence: TGTGCCACCGAGGACCCGGAGGGTGAAAAACTGTTTTTT.